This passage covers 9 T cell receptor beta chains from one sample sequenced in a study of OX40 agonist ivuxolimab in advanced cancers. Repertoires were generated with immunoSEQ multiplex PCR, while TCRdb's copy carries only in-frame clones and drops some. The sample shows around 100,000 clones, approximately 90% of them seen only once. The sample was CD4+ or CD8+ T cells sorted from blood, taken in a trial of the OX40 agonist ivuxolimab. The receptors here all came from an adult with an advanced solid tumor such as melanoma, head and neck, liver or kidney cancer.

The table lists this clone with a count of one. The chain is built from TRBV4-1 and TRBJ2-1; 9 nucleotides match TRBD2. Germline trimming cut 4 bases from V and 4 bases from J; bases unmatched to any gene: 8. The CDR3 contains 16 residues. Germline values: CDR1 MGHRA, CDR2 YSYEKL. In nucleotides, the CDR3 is TGCGCCAGCAGCCCGGAAGGGACTAGCAAGTACAATGAGCAGTTCTTC. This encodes CASSPEGTSKYNEQFF.

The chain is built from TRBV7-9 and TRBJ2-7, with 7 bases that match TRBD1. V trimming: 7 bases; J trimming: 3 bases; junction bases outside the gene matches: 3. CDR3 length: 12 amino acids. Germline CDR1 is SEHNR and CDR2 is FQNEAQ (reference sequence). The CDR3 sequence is CASTRTGYEQYF. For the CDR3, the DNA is TGTGCCAGCACCCGGACAGGCTACGAGCAGTACTTC.

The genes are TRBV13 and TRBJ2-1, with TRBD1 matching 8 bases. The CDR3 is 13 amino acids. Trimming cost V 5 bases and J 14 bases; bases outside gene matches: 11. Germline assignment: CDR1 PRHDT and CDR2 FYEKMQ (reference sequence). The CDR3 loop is CASSRDRSPSKFF. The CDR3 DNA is TGTGCCAGCAGCCGGGACAGGAGCCCTTCTAAGTTCTTC.

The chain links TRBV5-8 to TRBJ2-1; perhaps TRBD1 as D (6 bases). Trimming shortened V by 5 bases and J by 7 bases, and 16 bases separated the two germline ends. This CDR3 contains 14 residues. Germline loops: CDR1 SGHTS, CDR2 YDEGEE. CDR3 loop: CASSSGTPMNEQFF. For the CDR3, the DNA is TGTGCCAGCAGTTCCGGGACACCCATGAATGAGCAGTTCTTC.

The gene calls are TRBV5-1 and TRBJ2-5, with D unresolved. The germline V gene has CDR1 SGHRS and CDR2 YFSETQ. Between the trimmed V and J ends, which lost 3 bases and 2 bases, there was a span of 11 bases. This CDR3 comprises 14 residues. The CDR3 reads CASSSPNFQETQYF. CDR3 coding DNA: TGCGCCAGCAGCTCTCCAAATTTTCAAGAGACCCAGTACTTC.

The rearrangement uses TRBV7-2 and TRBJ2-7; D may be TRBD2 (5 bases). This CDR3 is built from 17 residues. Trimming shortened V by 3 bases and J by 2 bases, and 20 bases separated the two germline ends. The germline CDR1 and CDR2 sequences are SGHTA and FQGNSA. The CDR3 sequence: CASSFNRVASGPYEQYF. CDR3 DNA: TGTGCCAGCAGCTTCAACCGGGTCGCAAGCGGACCCTACGAGCAGTACTTC.

As DNA, the CDR3 is TGTGCCAGCGACCTTTTGAGTAGCGGGTCGAATGAGCAGTTCTTC. Translation gives CASDLLSSGSNEQFF. The chain combines TRBV7-9 with TRBJ2-1; 7 positions agree with TRBD2. V shed 8 bases, J shed 7 bases, and the junction held 14 bases outside the gene matches. CDR1 and CDR2 (germline): SEHNR, FQNEAQ (reference sequence). The CDR3 runs 15 residues.

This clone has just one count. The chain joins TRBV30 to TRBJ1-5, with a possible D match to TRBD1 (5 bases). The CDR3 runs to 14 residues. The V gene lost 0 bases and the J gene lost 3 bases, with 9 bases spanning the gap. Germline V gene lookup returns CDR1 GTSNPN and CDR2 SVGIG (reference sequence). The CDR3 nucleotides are TGTGCCTGGAGTGTACGGGGGAACAATCAGCCCCAGCATTTT. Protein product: CAWSVRGNNQPQHF.

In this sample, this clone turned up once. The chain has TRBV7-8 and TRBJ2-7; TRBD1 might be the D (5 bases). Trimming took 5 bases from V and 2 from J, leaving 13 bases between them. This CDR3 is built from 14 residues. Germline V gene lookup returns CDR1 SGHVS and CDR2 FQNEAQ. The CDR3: CASSVRTQPYEQYF. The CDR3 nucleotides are TGTGCCAGCAGCGTGAGGACACAGCCCTACGAGCAGTACTTC.